Shown below are 8 T cell receptor beta chains from a single sample sequenced in a study of blood T cell repertoires in COVID-19. Generated by immunoSEQ multiplex PCR, the TCRdb table keeps only in-frame clones and is missing some. The sample lists just over 300,000 clones, around 86% occurring once. The material sequenced was PBMCs or T cells enriched from blood (not recorded which). The origin of the receptors is a young man who had recovered from COVID-19.

The gene calls are TRBV29-1 and TRBJ1-5; TRBD1 agrees at 10 bases. V lost 6 bases to trimming and J lost 7 bases; unmatched junction nucleotides: 3. Germline V CDR1 and CDR2: SQVTM, ANQGSEA. The CDR3 is made up of 12 amino acids. CDR3 amino acids: CSVGQGDQPQHF. In nucleotides, the CDR3 is TGCAGCGTAGGACAGGGGGACCAGCCCCAGCATTTT.

V and J are TRBV30 and TRBJ1-5; D remains unclear. This CDR3 has 16 amino acids. The germline V gene encodes CDR1 GTSNPN and CDR2 SVGIG (reference sequence). The V and J ends lost 5 bases and 1 base respectively, with 18 bases between them. CDR3 amino acids: CAWGPLGSTSNQPQHF. In DNA form, the CDR3 reads TGTGCCTGGGGCCCGTTGGGGAGCACCAGCAATCAGCCCCAGCATTTT.

CDR3 protein: CAWGGLGETQYF. The CDR3 DNA reads as TGTGCCTGGGGCGGACTAGGAGAGACCCAGTACTTC. This rearrangement joins TRBV30 to TRBJ2-5, with 7 positions matching TRBD2. With V trimmed by 5 bases and J by 4 bases, 4 bases remained unmatched. The germline V gene encodes CDR1 GTSNPN and CDR2 SVGIG (reference sequence). The CDR3 sequence is 12 residues long.

This CDR3 reads CASSPGTNTGELFF. DNA for the CDR3: TGTGCCAGCTCGCCGGGGACGAACACCGGGGAGCTGTTTTTT. This chain connects TRBV18 to TRBJ2-2; tentatively, D is TRBD2 (5 bases). This CDR3 has 14 residues. In germline, CDR1 is KGHSH, CDR2 LQKENI. Trimming shortened V by 6 bases and J by 0 bases, and 8 bases separated the two germline ends.

This clone came up once. The chain couples TRBV7-6 to TRBJ2-7, with TRBD1 as a possible D gene (6 bases). This CDR3 spans 16 amino acids. V was shortened by 5 bases and J by 5 bases, with 22 bases between the two germline ends. Germline CDR1 reads SGHVS; CDR2 reads FNYEAQ. CDR3 in DNA: TGTGCCAGCAGCCCTTTGTCGGGCAGGGGTAAAAACGAGCAGTACTTC. Residues: CASSPLSGRGKNEQYF.

This sequence joins TRBV7-2 and TRBJ2-1; D uncertain. Trimming removed 4 bases from V and 0 bases from J, with 19 bases in between. The CDR3 runs to 18 residues. Germline V gene data show CDR1 as SGHTA and CDR2 as FQGNSA. In nucleotides, the CDR3 is TGTGCCAGCAGCTCCGGTCCCCCGACACTCCCCTCCTACAATGAGCAGTTCTTC. Translated: CASSSGPPTLPSYNEQFF.

The chain's CDR3 is CASSEAGGASYEQYF. As DNA, the CDR3 is TGTGCCAGCAGTGAAGCTGGGGGCGCGTCCTACGAGCAGTACTTC. V usage is TRBV6-1 and J usage is TRBJ2-7; perhaps TRBD1 as D (6 bases). The germline CDR1 and CDR2 sequences are MNHNS and SASEGT. The CDR3 extends over 15 amino acids. V was clipped by 0 bases and J by 1 base, with 10 bases between them.

This chain uses TRBV5-1 with TRBJ2-7; the match to TRBD2 covers 7 bases. The CDR3 has 12 amino acids. Germline V gene sequence: CDR1 SGHRS, CDR2 YFSETQ. V trimming: 7 bases; J trimming: 5 bases; junction bases outside the gene matches: 6. CDR3 sequence reads: CASGWEGHEQYF. In DNA form, the CDR3 reads TGCGCCAGCGGTTGGGAGGGCCACGAGCAGTACTTC.